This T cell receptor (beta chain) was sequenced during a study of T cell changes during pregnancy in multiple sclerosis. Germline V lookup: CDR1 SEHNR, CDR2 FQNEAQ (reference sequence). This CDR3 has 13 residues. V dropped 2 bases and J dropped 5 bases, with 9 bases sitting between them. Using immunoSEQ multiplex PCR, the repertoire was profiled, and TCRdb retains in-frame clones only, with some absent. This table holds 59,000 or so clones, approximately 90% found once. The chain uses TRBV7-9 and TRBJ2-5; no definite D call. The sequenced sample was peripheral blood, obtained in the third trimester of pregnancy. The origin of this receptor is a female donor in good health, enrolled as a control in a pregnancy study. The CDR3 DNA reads TGTGCCAGCAGCTTAAGAGGATTGGAGACCCAGTACTTC. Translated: CASSLRGLETQYF.